The 18 T cell receptor beta chains below were found in one sample sequenced in a study of blood T cell repertoires in COVID-19. Measured with immunoSEQ multiplex PCR; TCRdb has only the in-frame clones, and not every one. The sample holds fewer than 250,000 clones, about 91% seen once. Input material: PBMCs or T cells enriched from blood (not recorded which). The receptor source for this set is a woman under 40 with acute COVID-19.

The CDR3 bases are TGTGCCAGTAGTATCAGGGGGCTGTTGTATTTT. Its protein product is CASSIRGLLYF. The chain recombines TRBV19 with TRBJ2-3, with TRBD1 matching over 8 bases. Germline V gene lookup returns CDR1 LNHDA and CDR2 SQIVND (reference sequence). CDR3 length: 11 amino acids. The trim removed 3 bases at V and 14 bases at J, leaving 4 bases unmatched. The whole variable domain, filled in from reference TRBV19 and TRBJ2-3, reads DGGITQSPKYLFRKEGQNVTLSCEQNLNHDAMYWYRQDPGQGLRLIYYSQIVNDFQKGDIAEGYSVSREKKESFPLTVTSAQKNPTAFYLCASSIRGLLYFGPGTRLTVL.

Details on this clone: At one of its ends the junction is not consistent with the germline gene, which may arise from a read error. V and J are TRBV5-1 and TRBJ2-7; the D is unclear. In germline, CDR1 is SGHRS, CDR2 YFSETQ. There are 12 residues in the CDR3. CDR3 sequence reads: CASSLGLNEQYF. In DNA, the CDR3 is TGCGCCAGCAGCTTGGGACTCAACGAACAGTACTTC. Looking up the rest from reference TRBV5-1 and TRBJ2-7 gives the full variable domain: KAGVTQTPRYLIKTRGQQVTLSCSPISGHRSVSWYQQTPGQGLQFLFEYFSETQRNKGNFPGRFSGRQFSNSRSEMNVSTLELGDSALYLCASSLGLNEQYFGPGTRLTVT.

This chain links TRBV27 with TRBJ2-2; D is uncertain. The ends were cut back, 6 bases at V and 3 bases at J, with 5 bases in the middle. Germline V lookup: CDR1 MNHEY, CDR2 SMNVEV (reference sequence). The CDR3 length is 12 residues. The CDR3 loop is CASSQYTGELFF. CDR3 DNA sequence: TGTGCCAGCAGCCAGTACACCGGGGAGCTGTTTTTT.

CDR3 coding DNA: TGTGCCAGCAGCTTGGACAGGGGGCGCCGGAATCAGCCCCAGCATTTT. Residues: CASSLDRGRRNQPQHF. V and J are TRBV7-8 and TRBJ1-5; 11 bases are shared with TRBD1. In germline, CDR1 is SGHVS, CDR2 FQNEAQ. V shed 3 bases and J 4 bases; nucleotides not matched to a gene: 5. There are 16 residues in the CDR3.

V gene TRBV30 combines with J gene TRBJ2-7; D is possibly TRBD2 (5 bases). The germline V gene encodes CDR1 GTSNPN and CDR2 SVGIG (reference sequence). V lost 1 base and J 7 bases, leaving 17 bases between the germline ends. CDR3 length: 14 amino acids. Here the CDR3 DNA reads TGTGCCTGGAGTGGCTCGGATCTTTCGGGGGAGCAGTACTTC. Encoded protein: CAWSGSDLSGEQYF. Complete variable domain (other parts from reference TRBV30 and TRBJ2-7): SQTIHQWPATLVQPVGSPLSLECTVEGTSNPNLYWYRQAAGRGLQLLFYSVGIGQISSEVPQNLSASRPQDRQFILSSKKLLLSDSGFYLCAWSGSDLSGEQYFGPGTRLTVT.

Of note for this clone: One end of the junction fails to match germline, which may point to a read error. This chain joins TRBV6-5 and TRBJ1-5, with a possible D match to TRBD1 (6 bases). Germline assignment: CDR1 MNHEY and CDR2 SVGAGI. The CDR3 sequence is 14 residues long. The CDR3 sequence: CASSIGTRNRPQHF. CDR3 DNA: TGTGCCAGCAGTATCGGGACACGTAATCGGCCCCAGCATTTT.

The chain employs TRBV21-1 and TRBJ2-7; the table's D call of TRBD2 was not tested on the DNA. TRBV21-1 is annotated as a pseudogene. This CDR3 region has 19 residues. CDR3 amino acids: CASSKAGSGGSPPPYGQYF. The CDR3 bases are TGTGCCAGCAGCAAAGCGGGTAGCGGGGGATCACCTCCCCCTTATGGGCAGTACTTC.

The J gene is TRBJ1-2, the V gene TRBV10-2, with D possibly matching TRBD1 (5 bases). Trimming cost V 4 bases and J 4 bases, with 16 bases left between them. This CDR3 is built from 15 residues. CDR1 WSHSY and CDR2 SAAADI come from the germline V gene. Here the CDR3 reads CASSGGRGSAYGYTF. CDR3 nucleotides: TGCGCCAGCAGTGGGGGTCGGGGGAGCGCCTATGGCTACACCTTC.

J is TRBJ1-2 and V is TRBV4-2; weak D call: TRBD1 (6 bases). The germline V gene encodes CDR1 LGHNA and CDR2 YNFKEQ. V lost 2 bases to trimming and J lost 6 bases, with 16 bases between them. The CDR3 has 15 residues. The CDR3 region is CASSQSGGRVNGYTF. In DNA form, the CDR3 reads TGTGCCAGCAGCCAAAGCGGGGGCAGGGTTAATGGCTACACCTTC.

J is TRBJ2-7 and V is TRBV28; D might be TRBD2 (5 bases). Trimming stripped 7 bases from V and 3 bases from J, with 13 bases between. This CDR3 contains 13 residues. The germline gives CDR1 MDHEN, CDR2 SYDVKM. The CDR3 sequence: CASNRERNYEQYF. The CDR3 nucleotides are TGTGCCAGCAATAGGGAGAGGAACTACGAGCAGTACTTC.

This rearrangement joins TRBV5-1 to TRBJ2-5, with TRBD1 identical over 11 bases. Germline CDR1 and CDR2: SGHRS and YFSETQ. The CDR3 totals 15 residues. Trimming took 4 bases from V and 6 from J; bases not matched to a gene: 8. For the CDR3, the DNA is TGCGCCAGCAGCCCCGGACAGGGGGCTCTAAAGACCCAGTACTTC. Protein sequence: CASSPGQGALKTQYF.

This clone was seen only once. The chain recombines TRBV30 with TRBJ2-2, with D perhaps TRBD1 (6 bases). Trimming stripped 2 bases from V and 7 bases from J, with 14 bases between. CDR1 is GTSNPN and CDR2 is SVGIG in the germline V gene (reference sequence). The CDR3 has 14 residues. CDR3 sequence (DNA): TGTGCCTGGAGTAATCAGGGGTGGGGCGGGGAGCTGTTTTTT. Translated, it gives CAWSNQGWGGELFF. The variable domain in full, completed from reference TRBV30 and TRBJ2-2, reads SQTIHQWPATLVQPVGSPLSLECTVEGTSNPNLYWYRQAAGRGLQLLFYSVGIGQISSEVPQNLSASRPQDRQFILSSKKLLLSDSGFYLCAWSNQGWGGELFFGEGSRLTVL.

V gene TRBV6-5 combines with J gene TRBJ1-5, with D perhaps matching TRBD1 (6 bases). CDR3 length: 13 residues. Germline CDR1 reads MNHEY; CDR2 reads SVGAGI. The ends were cut back, 5 bases at V and 8 bases at J, with 13 bases in the middle. The CDR3 nucleotides read TGTGCCAGCAGTACAGGGCACCGGGAGCCCCAGCATTTT. It encodes CASSTGHREPQHF.

Written as DNA, the CDR3 is TGCGCCAGCAGCTTGGATTGGACAGGGTACTACGAGCAGTACTTC. Protein: CASSLDWTGYYEQYF. The chain carries TRBV5-1 and TRBJ2-7, with 8 bases identical to TRBD1. V was clipped by 0 bases and J by 3 bases; unmatched bases: 5. Germline CDR1 and CDR2: SGHRS and YFSETQ. This CDR3 contains 15 residues.

The chain has TRBV28 and TRBJ1-4; no clear D gene. CDR1 MDHEN and CDR2 SYDVKM come from the germline V gene. Trimming removed 3 bases at V and 4 bases at J, with 15 bases between. The CDR3 sequence is 16 residues long. Written as DNA, the CDR3 is TGTGCCAGCAGTTTCGGGATGGGTCTCGGTAATGAAAAACTGTTTTTT. Protein product: CASSFGMGLGNEKLFF.

The rearrangement links TRBV27 to TRBJ2-1, with D possibly matching TRBD2 (6 bases). This CDR3 is 14 amino acids long. Germline V lookup: CDR1 MNHEY, CDR2 SMNVEV (reference sequence). The V end lost 8 bases, the J end lost 0 bases, and 11 bases lay between the germline ends. This CDR3 is CASGDGSSYNEQFF. The CDR3 DNA is TGTGCCAGCGGGGACGGGAGCTCCTACAATGAGCAGTTCTTC.

The CDR3 bases are TGTGCCAGCAGCTTGGGCAGGGGTGGCTACACCTTC. It translates to CASSLGRGGYTF. The V and J genes are TRBV5-6 and TRBJ1-2, with D tentatively TRBD1 (6 bases). CDR3 length: 12 amino acids. V was pared by 0 bases and J by 7 bases, with 7 bases between. Germline lookup yields CDR1 SGHDT and CDR2 YYEEEE.

The chain couples TRBV18 to TRBJ1-2, with a possible D match to TRBD1 (5 bases). The CDR3 has 15 amino acids. Germline-derived CDR1 and CDR2 are KGHSH and LQKENI. Trimming shortened V by 0 bases and J by 4 bases, and 12 bases separated the two germline ends. The CDR3 reads CASSPPGGEIYGYTF. The CDR3 coding sequence is TGTGCCAGCTCACCACCGGGGGGGGAAATCTATGGCTACACCTTC.